This T cell receptor beta chain came from a study of blood T cell repertoires in COVID-19. About the research overall: From the United States, Italy and Spain came samples of acute and convalescent COVID-19. Nucleic acid was either cDNA or gDNA, and it came from T cells, B-cell-depleted T cells, or PBMCs.

The protocol was immunoSEQ multiplex PCR, while the TCRdb copy is restricted to in-frame clones and leaves out a portion. The sample consists of 150,000 to 180,000 clones, 78% of them appearing once. This clone occurred a few times. Sequencing was performed on peripheral blood. The sequence derives from an elderly man with acute or convalescent COVID-19.

The CDR3 region has the DNA TGCGCCAGCAGCTTCGGACTAGCGGGAGATAGCACAGATACGCAGTATTTT. Amino acid sequence: CASSFGLAGDSTDTQYF. The gene calls are TRBV4-1 and TRBJ2-3; 13 positions agree with TRBD2. J lost 0 bases, V lost 5 bases, and 5 bases had no gene match. Germline CDR1 MGHRA, CDR2 YSYEKL. The CDR3 runs 17 residues.